The rows below give T cell receptor beta chains drawn from one sample of a study of T cell repertoires in cytomegalovirus infection. Using its own MiXCR run on the reads, TCRdb lists one record per CDR3 protein. The table shows roughly 70,000 distinct CDR3 sequences, with approximately 22% occurring only once. These receptors' targets are unknown. The starting material was CD8+ T cells from cultured PBMCs, obtained from culture after CMV antigen stimulation. These TCRs come from a human donor in good health (CMV status not recorded). Some clones in this sample may be carry-over from other donors' samples. Each CDR3 is given without its conserved first and last residue.

J: TRBJ2-7; length: 9; V: TRBV6-6; CDR3: ASRHTDEQY
J: TRBJ2-1; length: 13; V: TRBV6-5; CDR3: ASSYGSGGNNEQF
J: TRBJ2-3; length: 12; V: TRBV10-3; CDR3: ASRGGQSTDTQY
J: TRBJ1-1; length: 14; V: TRBV6-1; CDR3: ASATLKVGGGTEAF
J: TRBJ2-7; length: 14; V: TRBV6-6; CDR3: ASSSMDRGNSYEQY
J: TRBJ2-5; length: 14; V: TRBV10-3; CDR3: AIRPGLEFSGETQY
J: TRBJ1-5; length: 13; V: TRBV6-6; CDR3: ASSYTTGRPEAQH
J: TRBJ2-3; length: 14; V: TRBV19; CDR3: ASSEVDSGATDTQY
J: TRBJ2-1; length: 13; V: TRBV7-2; CDR3: ASSGLAGGNNEQF
J: TRBJ2-1; length: 16; V: TRBV10-3; CDR3: AISESKVGYGFYNEQF
J: TRBJ2-2; length: 13; V: TRBV7-8; CDR3: ASSLVGTTTGELF
J: TRBJ2-3; length: 12; V: TRBV7-8; CDR3: ASSFARSTDTQY
J: TRBJ2-3; length: 15; V: TRBV7-3; CDR3: ASSLGLAGGPTDTQY
J: TRBJ1-1; length: 10; V: TRBV12-3/TRBV12-4; CDR3: ASSLGGREAF
J: TRBJ1-5; length: 13; V: TRBV19; CDR3: ASLDSGIGNQPQH
J: TRBJ2-4; length: 11; V: TRBV5-4; CDR3: ASSSTSENSQY
J: TRBJ2-1; length: 11; V: TRBV27; CDR3: ASSSPVQGEQF
J: TRBJ1-1; length: 14; V: TRBV7-2; CDR3: ASSLRSSIQNTEAF
J: TRBJ1-1; length: 11; V: TRBV6-1; CDR3: ASSYRDTTEAF
J: TRBJ1-1; length: 13; V: TRBV7-6; CDR3: ASSLGRALNTEAF
J: TRBJ1-1; length: 12; V: TRBV12-3/TRBV12-4; CDR3: ASSVPHPNTEAF
J: TRBJ1-5; length: 11; V: TRBV27; CDR3: ASSQGFRQPQH
J: TRBJ2-3; length: 8; V: TRBV20-1; CDR3: SARGDTQY
J: TRBJ1-5; length: 12; V: TRBV12-3/TRBV12-4; CDR3: ASSQGFSNQPQH
J: TRBJ1-2; length: 13; V: TRBV7-2; CDR3: ASSLGPPGMHGYT
J: TRBJ1-1; length: 12; V: TRBV7-9; CDR3: ASSPGTGWTEAF
J: TRBJ2-3; length: 10; V: TRBV6-2/TRBV6-3; CDR3: ASSIAPKTQY
J: TRBJ2-6; length: 15; V: TRBV6-1; CDR3: ASGGAAISSGANVLT
J: TRBJ1-5; length: 11; V: TRBV7-2; CDR3: ASSFPDGQPQH
J: TRBJ2-1; length: 13; V: TRBV27; CDR3: ASSDRAGSYNEQF
J: TRBJ2-1; length: 13; V: TRBV12-3/TRBV12-4; CDR3: ASSPQGGPYNEQF
J: TRBJ1-4; length: 12; V: TRBV4-1; CDR3: ASSQGGRGEKLF
J: TRBJ1-2; length: 13; V: TRBV11-2; CDR3: ASSLAPDRNYGYT
J: TRBJ2-1; length: 14; V: TRBV11-2; CDR3: ASSLEYGGGYNEQF
J: TRBJ2-1; length: 14; V: TRBV7-9; CDR3: ASSSLRDSRLDEQF
J: TRBJ2-7; length: 11; V: TRBV7-2; CDR3: ASSLALNREQY
J: TRBJ1-1; length: 12; V: TRBV4-2; CDR3: ASSGQIPNTEAF
J: TRBJ2-2; length: 12; V: TRBV6-5; CDR3: ASSYSSNTGELF
J: TRBJ1-1; length: 12; V: TRBV5-5; CDR3: ASSLWGANTEAF
J: TRBJ2-2; length: 13; V: TRBV7-8; CDR3: ASSPDYLNTGELF
J: TRBJ2-5; length: 9; V: TRBV25-1; CDR3: ASSEGPSYY
J: TRBJ2-3; length: 11; V: TRBV7-2; CDR3: ASSHAHTDTQY
J: TRBJ2-7; length: 13; V: TRBV7-8; CDR3: ASSLGRGVRNEQY
J: TRBJ2-1; length: 13; V: TRBV4-1; CDR3: ASSSVRGSYNEQF
J: TRBJ2-3; length: 12; V: TRBV7-8; CDR3: ASFPDSPTDTQY
J: TRBJ1-1; length: 9; V: TRBV6-8; CDR3: ASRLGTEAF
J: TRBJ1-1; length: 12; V: TRBV5-1; CDR3: ASSHRTGGTEAF
J: TRBJ2-3; length: 13; V: TRBV7-6; CDR3: ASSLAGGAADTQY
J: TRBJ1-1; length: 10; V: TRBV11-2; CDR3: ASSLWENEAF
J: TRBJ2-4; length: 13; V: TRBV7-8; CDR3: ASSPGSRDKNIQY
J: TRBJ1-1; length: 11; V: TRBV6-2/TRBV6-3; CDR3: ASTRFPGTEAF